The clone carrying this T cell receptor (beta chain) was counted a few times. Its target is unknown. A sample-barcoded 5' primer and a J-beta primer mix were used in a second PCR of about 7 to 12 cycles. Each CDR3 protein is one row after TCRdb ran MiXCR on the 5' RACE reads. Of 1.8 million or so distinct CDR3 sequences listed, 35% to 50% are singletons. This sample was included in a study of blood T cells in healthy people across ages. Researchers isolated at least 6 million PBMCs per sample. Broader study findings: Unsorted PBMC material precluded a definitive naive versus antigen-experienced comparison. Estimates based on one million T cells were treated as lower bounds. Strong correlation linked observed beta diversity and percent naive T cells.

The germline gives CDR1 SGHRS, CDR2 YFSETQ. This CDR3 has 13 residues. The V gene lost 3 bases and the J gene lost 6 bases, with 12 bases spanning the gap. V usage is TRBV5-1 and J usage is TRBJ2-5, with D perhaps TRBD2 (5 bases). This sequence was found in a human donor in good health. Sequenced material: blood. This CDR3 is CASSWESHQTQYF. In DNA, the CDR3 is TGCGCCAGCAGCTGGGAGTCTCATCAGACCCAGTACTTC. Filled out from reference TRBV5-1 and TRBJ2-5, the complete variable domain reads KAGVTQTPRYLIKTRGQQVTLSCSPISGHRSVSWYQQTPGQGLQFLFEYFSETQRNKGNFPGRFSGRQFSNSRSEMNVSTLELGDSALYLCASSWESHQTQYFGPGTRLLVL.